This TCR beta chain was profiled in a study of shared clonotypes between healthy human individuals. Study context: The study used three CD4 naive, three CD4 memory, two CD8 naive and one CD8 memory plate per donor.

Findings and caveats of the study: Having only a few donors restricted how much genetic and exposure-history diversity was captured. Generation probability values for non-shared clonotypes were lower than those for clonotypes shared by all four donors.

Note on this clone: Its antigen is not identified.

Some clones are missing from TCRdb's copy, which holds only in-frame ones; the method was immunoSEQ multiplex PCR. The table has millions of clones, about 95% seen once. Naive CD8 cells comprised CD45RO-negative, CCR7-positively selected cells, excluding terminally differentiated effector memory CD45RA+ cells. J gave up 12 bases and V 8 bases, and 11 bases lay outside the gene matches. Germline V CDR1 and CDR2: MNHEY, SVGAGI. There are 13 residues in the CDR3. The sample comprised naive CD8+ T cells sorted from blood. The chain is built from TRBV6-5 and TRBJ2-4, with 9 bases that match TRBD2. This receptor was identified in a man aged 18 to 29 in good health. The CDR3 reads CASRTAGGLAQYF. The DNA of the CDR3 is TGTGCCAGCCGGACAGCGGGAGGCCTGGCTCAGTACTTC.